This T cell receptor (beta chain) is drawn from a study of regulatory T cells in long-lasting Graves disease. Study-wide points: Among persistent patients, a larger number of public clonotypes were shared (around 2,700) than among newly diagnosed patients (about 1,000). TRBV28, TRBJ1-2 and TRBJ2-5 were favored in persistent disease.

The sample holds one count of this clonotype. Its matching antigen is unknown. V shed 5 bases and J shed 5 bases, with 13 bases lying between them. Per germline, CDR1 MNHNS and CDR2 SASEGT. This CDR3 region has 14 residues. Construction of the TCR beta libraries employed iRepertoire HTBI primers in conjunction with Arm-PCR of CDR3 regions. Authors' data handling: The samples included around 65 TRBV and over eleven TRBJ segments. TCRdb processed the multiplex PCR reads anew with MiXCR; each CDR3 protein has one entry. The V and J calls and clone size are TCRdb's, not the authors'. Found here are around 400,000 distinct CDR3 sequences, 12% of them singletons; the top ten hold approximately 17%. Documented time point: newly diagnosed GD, antithyroid drugs for less than 3 months. TCR sequences were obtained from RNA taken from PBMCs. The same data also went into a second study, on T cells in Graves' hyperthyroidism and ophthalmopathy.

The rearrangement joins TRBV6-1 to TRBJ2-1, with D possibly being TRBD2 (6 bases). This material consisted of peripheral blood mononuclear cells (PBMCs), taken at new diagnosis, from a patient treated with antithyroid drugs. This TCR was recovered from a woman between 18 and 29 years old with Graves disease. The DNA of the CDR3 is TGTGCCAGCAGTCCTAGACTAGGCCACAATGAGCAGTTCTTC. It specifies CASSPRLGHNEQFF.